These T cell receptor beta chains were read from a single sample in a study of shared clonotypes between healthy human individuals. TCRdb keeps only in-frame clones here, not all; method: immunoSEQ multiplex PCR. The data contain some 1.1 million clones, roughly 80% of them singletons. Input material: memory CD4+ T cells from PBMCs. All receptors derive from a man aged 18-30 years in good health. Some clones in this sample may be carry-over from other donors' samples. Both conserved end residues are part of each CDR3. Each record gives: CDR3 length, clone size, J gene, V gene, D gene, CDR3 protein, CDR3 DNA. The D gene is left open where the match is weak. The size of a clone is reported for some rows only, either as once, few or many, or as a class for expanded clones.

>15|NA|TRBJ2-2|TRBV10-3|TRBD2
CATRGTSANTGELFF
TGTGCCACCCGGGGGACTAGCGCGAACACCGGGGAGCTGTTTTTT
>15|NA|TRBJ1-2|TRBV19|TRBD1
CASQPDRGPSYGYTF
TGTGCCAGTCAGCCAGACAGGGGACCTAGCTATGGCTACACCTTC
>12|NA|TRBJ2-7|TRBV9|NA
CASSADSYEQYF
TGTGCCAGCAGCGCTGACAGCTACGAGCAGTACTTC
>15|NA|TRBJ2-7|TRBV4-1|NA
CASSQAGLKAYEQYF
TGCGCCAGCAGCCAAGCGGGACTGAAAGCCTACGAGCAGTACTTC
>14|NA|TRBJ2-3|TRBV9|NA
CASSVSSNTDTQYF
TGTGCCAGCAGCGTATCCAGCAACACAGATACGCAGTATTTT
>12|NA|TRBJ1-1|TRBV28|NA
CASSLLRTEAFF
TGTGCCAGCAGTCTGCTACGCACTGAAGCTTTCTTT
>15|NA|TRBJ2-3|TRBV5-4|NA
CASSTPGEGTDTQYF
TGTGCCAGCAGCACCCCGGGGGAGGGCACAGATACGCAGTATTTT
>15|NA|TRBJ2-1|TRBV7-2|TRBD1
CASSLWDSTVVEQFF
TGTGCCAGCAGCTTATGGGACAGCACCGTGGTCGAGCAGTTCTTC
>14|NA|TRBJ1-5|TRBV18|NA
CASSLVGLNQPQHF
TGTGCCAGCTCCCTCGTAGGGCTCAATCAGCCCCAGCATTTT
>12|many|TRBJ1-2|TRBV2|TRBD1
CASDREGYGYTF
TGTGCCAGCGACAGGGAAGGCTATGGCTACACCTTC
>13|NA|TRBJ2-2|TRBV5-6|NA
CASSLGFPGELFF
TGTGCCAGCAGCTTAGGGTTTCCCGGGGAGCTGTTTTTT
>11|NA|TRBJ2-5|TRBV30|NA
CAWSSQETQYF
TGTGCCTGGAGTTCCCAAGAGACCCAGTACTTC
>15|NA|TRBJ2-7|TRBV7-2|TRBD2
CASSFGSGRAGEQYF
TGTGCCAGCAGCTTTGGGAGCGGGAGGGCCGGCGAGCAGTACTTC
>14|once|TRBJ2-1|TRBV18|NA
CASSPSGPRDEQFF
TGTGCCAGCTCACCATCAGGCCCCCGGGATGAGCAGTTCTTC
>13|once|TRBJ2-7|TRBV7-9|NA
CASSLRLVDEQYF
TGTGCCAGCAGCTTACGGCTAGTCGACGAGCAGTACTTC
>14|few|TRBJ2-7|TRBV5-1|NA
CASSMMDRAYEQYF
TGCGCCAGCAGCATGATGGACAGAGCCTACGAGCAGTACTTC
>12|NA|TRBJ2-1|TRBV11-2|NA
CASSPGTLEQFF
TGTGCCAGCAGCCCCGGGACACTTGAGCAGTTCTTC
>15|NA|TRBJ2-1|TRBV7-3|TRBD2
CASRLSGRAGNEQFF
TGTGCCAGCAGATTGAGCGGGAGGGCGGGAAATGAGCAGTTCTTC
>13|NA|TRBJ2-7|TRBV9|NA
CASSPDTAYEQYF
TGTGCCAGCAGCCCCGACACAGCCTACGAGCAGTACTTC
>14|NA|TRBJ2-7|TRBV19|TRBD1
CASSEGDSHYEQYF
TGTGCCAGTAGCGAGGGGGACAGTCACTACGAGCAGTACTTC
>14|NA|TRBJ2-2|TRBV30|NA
CAWIHGVGAGELFF
TGTGCCTGGATCCACGGTGTAGGGGCCGGGGAGCTGTTTTTT
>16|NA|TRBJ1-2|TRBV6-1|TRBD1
CASSGSGTGLGYGYTF
TGTGCCAGCAGTGGATCGGGGACAGGGCTCGGCTATGGCTACACCTTC
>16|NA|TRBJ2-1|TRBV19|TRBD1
CASSPRGGQGGSEQFF
TGTGCCAGTAGTCCCAGAGGGGGACAGGGAGGTAGTGAGCAGTTCTTC
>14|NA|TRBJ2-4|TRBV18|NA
CASSKSGTPDIQYF
TGTGCCAGCTCAAAATCCGGGACCCCAGACATTCAGTACTTC
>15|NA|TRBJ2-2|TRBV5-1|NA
CASSRASAGGGELFF
TGCGCCAGCAGCCGCGCTTCCGCCGGCGGCGGGGAGCTGTTTTTT
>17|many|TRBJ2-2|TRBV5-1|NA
CASSLARLGLNTGELFF
TGCGCCAGCAGCTTGGCTCGCTTGGGCTTGAACACCGGGGAGCTGTTTTTT
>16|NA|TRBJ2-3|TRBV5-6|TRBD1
CASSFPRTGGTDTQYF
TGTGCCAGCAGCTTCCCCAGGACAGGGGGCACAGATACGCAGTATTTT
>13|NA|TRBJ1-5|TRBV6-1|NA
CASSEAQNQPQHF
TGTGCCAGCAGTGAAGCTCAAAATCAGCCCCAGCATTTT
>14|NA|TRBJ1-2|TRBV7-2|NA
CASSPQGRYYGYTF
TGTGCCAGCAGCCCTCAGGGCAGGTACTATGGCTACACCTTC
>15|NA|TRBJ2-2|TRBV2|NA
CASSSTTGRTGELFF
TGTGCCAGCAGTAGTACTACAGGGAGGACCGGGGAGCTGTTTTTT